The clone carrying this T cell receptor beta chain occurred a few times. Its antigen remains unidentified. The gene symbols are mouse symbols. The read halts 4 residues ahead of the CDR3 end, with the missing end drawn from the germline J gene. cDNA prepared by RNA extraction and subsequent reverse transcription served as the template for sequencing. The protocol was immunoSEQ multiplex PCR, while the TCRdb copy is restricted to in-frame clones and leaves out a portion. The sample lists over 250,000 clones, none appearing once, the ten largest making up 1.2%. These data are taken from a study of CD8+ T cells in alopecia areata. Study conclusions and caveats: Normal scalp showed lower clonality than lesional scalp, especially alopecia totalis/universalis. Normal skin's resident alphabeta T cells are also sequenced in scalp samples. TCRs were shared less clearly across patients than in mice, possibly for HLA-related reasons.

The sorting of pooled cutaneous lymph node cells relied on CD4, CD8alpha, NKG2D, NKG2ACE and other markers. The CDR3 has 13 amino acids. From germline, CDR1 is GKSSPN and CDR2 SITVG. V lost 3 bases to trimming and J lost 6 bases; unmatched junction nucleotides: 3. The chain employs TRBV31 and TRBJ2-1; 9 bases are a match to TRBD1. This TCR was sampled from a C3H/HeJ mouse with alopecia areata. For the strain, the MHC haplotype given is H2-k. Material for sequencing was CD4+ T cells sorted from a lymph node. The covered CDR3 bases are TGTGCCTGGAGAGGGACAGGGTCTGCT. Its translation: CAWRGTGSA. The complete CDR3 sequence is CAWRGTGSAEQFF. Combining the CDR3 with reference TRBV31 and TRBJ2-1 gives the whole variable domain AQTIHQWPVAEIKAVGSPLSLGCTIKGKSSPNLYWYWQATGGTLQQLFYSITVGQVESVVQLNLSASRPKDDQFILSTEKLLLSHSGFYLCAWRGTGSAEQFFGPGTRLTVL.